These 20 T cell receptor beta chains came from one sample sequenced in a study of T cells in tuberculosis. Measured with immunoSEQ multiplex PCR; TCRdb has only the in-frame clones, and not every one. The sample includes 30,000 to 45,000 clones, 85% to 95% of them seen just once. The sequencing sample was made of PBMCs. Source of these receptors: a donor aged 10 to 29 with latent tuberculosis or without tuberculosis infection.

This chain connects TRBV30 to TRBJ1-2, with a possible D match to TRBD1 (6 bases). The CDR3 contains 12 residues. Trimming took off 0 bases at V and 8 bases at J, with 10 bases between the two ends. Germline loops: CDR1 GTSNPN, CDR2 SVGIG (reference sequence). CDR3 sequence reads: CAWSVTGKGYTF. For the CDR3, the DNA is TGTGCCTGGAGTGTTACAGGGAAAGGCTACACCTTC.

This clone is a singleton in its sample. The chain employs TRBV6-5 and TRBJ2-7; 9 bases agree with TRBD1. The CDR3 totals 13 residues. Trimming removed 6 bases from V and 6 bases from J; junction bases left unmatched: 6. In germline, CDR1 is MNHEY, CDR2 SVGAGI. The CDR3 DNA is TGTGCCAGCAGCTACGGACAGGGGAGCGAGCAGTACTTC. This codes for CASSYGQGSEQYF.

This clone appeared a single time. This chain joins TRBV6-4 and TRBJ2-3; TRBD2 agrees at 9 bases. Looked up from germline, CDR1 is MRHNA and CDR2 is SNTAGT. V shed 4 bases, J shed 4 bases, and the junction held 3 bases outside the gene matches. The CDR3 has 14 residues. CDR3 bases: TGTGCCAGCAGTGTGGCTAGCGGGGCAGATACGCAGTATTTT. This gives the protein CASSVASGADTQYF.

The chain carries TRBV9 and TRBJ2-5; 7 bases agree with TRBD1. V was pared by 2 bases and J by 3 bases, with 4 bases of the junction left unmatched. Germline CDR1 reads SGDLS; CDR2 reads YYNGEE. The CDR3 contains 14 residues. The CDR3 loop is CASSVQGTEETQYF. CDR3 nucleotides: TGTGCCAGCAGCGTCCAGGGGACAGAAGAGACCCAGTACTTC.

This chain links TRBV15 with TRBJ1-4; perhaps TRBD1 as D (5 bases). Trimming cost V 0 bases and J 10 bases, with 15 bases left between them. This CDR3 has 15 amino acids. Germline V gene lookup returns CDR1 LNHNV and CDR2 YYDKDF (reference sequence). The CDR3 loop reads CATSRDGRVEGKLFF. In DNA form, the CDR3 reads TGTGCCACCAGCAGAGATGGCAGGGTCGAAGGAAAACTGTTTTTT.

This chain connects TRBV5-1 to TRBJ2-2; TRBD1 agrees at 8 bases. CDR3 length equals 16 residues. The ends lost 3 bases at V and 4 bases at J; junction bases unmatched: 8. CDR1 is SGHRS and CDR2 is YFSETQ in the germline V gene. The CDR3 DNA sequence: TGCGCCAGCAGCTCCCGGACAGGGAGTTCCACCGGGGAGCTGTTTTTT. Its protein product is CASSSRTGSSTGELFF.

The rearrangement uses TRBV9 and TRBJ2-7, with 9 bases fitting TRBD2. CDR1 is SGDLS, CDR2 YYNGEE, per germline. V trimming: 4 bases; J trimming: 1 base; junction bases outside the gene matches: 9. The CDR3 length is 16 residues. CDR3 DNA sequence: TGTGCCAGCAGCCCTCATAGCGGGGGAGCTTCCTACGAGCAGTACTTC. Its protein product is CASSPHSGGASYEQYF.

The CDR3 DNA sequence: TGTGCCAGCGGATGGGACAGGGGTTCACCCCTCCACTTT. This codes for CASGWDRGSPLHF. J is TRBJ1-6 and V is TRBV2, with TRBD1 matching over 10 bases. Germline values: CDR1 SNHLY, CDR2 FYNNEI. After removal of 8 bases from V and 9 bases from J, the junction contained 4 bases not matched to a gene. The CDR3 is 13 amino acids.

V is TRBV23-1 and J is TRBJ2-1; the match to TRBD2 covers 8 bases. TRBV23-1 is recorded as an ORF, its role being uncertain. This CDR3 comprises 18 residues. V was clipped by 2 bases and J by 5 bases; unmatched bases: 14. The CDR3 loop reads CASSQPERCGGIHNEQFF. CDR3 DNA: TGCGCCAGCAGTCAACCCGAGCGTTGCGGGGGGATTCACAATGAGCAGTTCTTC.

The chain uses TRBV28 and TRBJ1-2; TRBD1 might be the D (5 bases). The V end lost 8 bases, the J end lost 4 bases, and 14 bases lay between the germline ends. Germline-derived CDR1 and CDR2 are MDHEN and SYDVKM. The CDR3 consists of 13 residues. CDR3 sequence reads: CASSPGTIYGYTF. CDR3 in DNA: TGTGCCAGCTCACCCGGGACTATCTATGGCTACACCTTC.

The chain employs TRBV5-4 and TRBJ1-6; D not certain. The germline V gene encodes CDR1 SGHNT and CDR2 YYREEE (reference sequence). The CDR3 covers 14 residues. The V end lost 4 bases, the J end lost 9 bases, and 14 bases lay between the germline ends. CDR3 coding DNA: TGTGCCAGCAGCAGGAGGGATACGGGTTCACCCCTCCACTTT. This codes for CASSRRDTGSPLHF.

CDR3 DNA: TGTGCCAGCAGCCGAGACAGGGGACTTGGCGGGGAGCTGTTTTTT. Its protein is CASSRDRGLGGELFF. V is TRBV6-5 and J is TRBJ2-2, with 8 nucleotides matching TRBD1. CDR3 length equals 15 residues. Germline CDR1 is MNHEY and CDR2 is SVGAGI. Losses at the gene ends were 6 bases for V and 7 bases for J; bases not matched to a gene: 10.

CDR3 nucleotide sequence: TGTGCCACCCCGGACAGGGGTGACACCATATATTTT. It translates to CATPDRGDTIYF. The genes are TRBV2 and TRBJ1-3; TRBD1 agrees at 9 bases. The CDR3 is 12 amino acids. V was clipped by 10 bases and J by 8 bases; unmatched bases: 6. CDR1 is SNHLY and CDR2 is FYNNEI in the germline V gene.

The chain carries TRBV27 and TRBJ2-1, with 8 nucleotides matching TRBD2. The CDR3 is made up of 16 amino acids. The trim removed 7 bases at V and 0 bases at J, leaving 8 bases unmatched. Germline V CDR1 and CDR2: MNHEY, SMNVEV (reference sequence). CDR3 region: CASTRGGGSSYNEQFF. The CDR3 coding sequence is TGTGCCAGCACCCGTGGCGGGGGGAGCTCCTACAATGAGCAGTTCTTC.

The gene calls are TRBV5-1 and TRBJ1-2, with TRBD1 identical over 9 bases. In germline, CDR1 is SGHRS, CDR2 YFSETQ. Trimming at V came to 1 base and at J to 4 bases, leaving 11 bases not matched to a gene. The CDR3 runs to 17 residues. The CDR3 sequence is CASSLIPGQGTIYGYTF. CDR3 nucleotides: TGCGCCAGCAGCTTGATTCCGGGACAGGGAACGATCTATGGCTACACCTTC.

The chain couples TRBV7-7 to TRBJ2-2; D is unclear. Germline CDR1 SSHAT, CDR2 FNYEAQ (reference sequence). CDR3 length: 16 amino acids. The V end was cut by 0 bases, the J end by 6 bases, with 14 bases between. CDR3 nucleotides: TGTGCCAGCAGCTTAGCCGACTCACGTTGGGCCGGGGAGCTGTTTTTT. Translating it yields CASSLADSRWAGELFF.

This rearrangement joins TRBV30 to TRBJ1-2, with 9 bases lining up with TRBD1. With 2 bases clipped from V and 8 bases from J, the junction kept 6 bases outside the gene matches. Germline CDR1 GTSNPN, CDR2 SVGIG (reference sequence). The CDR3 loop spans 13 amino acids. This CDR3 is CAWSFRDRVGYTF. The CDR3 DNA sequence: TGTGCCTGGAGTTTCCGGGACAGGGTAGGCTACACCTTC.

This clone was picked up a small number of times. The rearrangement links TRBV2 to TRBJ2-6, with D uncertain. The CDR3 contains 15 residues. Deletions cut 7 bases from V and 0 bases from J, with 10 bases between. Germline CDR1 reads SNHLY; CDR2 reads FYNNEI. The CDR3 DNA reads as TGTGCCAGCACAGACACCCGCTCTGGGGCCAACGTCCTGACTTTC. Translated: CASTDTRSGANVLTF.

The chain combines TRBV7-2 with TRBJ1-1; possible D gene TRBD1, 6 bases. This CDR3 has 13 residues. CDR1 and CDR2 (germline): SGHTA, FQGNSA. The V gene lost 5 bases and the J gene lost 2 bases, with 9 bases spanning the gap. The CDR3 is CASSRQANTEAFF. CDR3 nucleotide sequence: TGTGCCAGCAGCCGACAGGCCAACACTGAAGCTTTCTTT.

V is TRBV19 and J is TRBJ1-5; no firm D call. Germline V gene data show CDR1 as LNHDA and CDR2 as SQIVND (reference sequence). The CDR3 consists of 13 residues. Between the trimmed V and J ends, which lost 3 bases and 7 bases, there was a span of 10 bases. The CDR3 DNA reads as TGTGCCAGTAGTATCCCTAGAGTGCAGCCCCAGCATTTT. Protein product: CASSIPRVQPQHF.